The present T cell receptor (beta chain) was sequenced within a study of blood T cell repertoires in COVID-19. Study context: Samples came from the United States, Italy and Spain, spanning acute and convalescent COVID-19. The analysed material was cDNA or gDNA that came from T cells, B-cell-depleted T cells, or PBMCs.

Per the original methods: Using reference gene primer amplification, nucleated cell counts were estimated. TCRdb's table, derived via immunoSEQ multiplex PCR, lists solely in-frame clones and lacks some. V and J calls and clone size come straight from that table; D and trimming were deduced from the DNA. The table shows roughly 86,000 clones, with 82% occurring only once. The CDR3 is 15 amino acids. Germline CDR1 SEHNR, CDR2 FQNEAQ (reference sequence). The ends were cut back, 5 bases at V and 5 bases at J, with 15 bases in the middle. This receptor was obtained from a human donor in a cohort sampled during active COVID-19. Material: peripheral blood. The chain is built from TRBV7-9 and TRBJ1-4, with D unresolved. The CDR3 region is CASSLGGVRNEKLFF. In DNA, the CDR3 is TGTGCCAGCAGCCTAGGTGGAGTGCGAAATGAAAAACTGTTTTTT.